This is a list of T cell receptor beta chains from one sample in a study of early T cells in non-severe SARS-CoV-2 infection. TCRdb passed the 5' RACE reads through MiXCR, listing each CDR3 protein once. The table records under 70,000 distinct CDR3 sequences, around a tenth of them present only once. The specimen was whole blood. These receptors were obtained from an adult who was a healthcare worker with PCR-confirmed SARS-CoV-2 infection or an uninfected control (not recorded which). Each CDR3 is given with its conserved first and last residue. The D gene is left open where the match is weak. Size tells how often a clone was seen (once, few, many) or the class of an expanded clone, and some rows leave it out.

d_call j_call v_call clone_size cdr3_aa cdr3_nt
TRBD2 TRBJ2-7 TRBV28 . CASSFPTSGRGGEQYF TGTGCCAGCAGTTTCCCGACTAGCGGGAGAGGAGGCGAGCAGTACTTC
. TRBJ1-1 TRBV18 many CASSPMPPTMNTEAFF TGTGCCAGCTCACCGATGCCACCAACCATGAACACTGAAGCTTTCTTT
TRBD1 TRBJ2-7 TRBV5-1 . CASSYAGTGGYEQYF TGCGCCAGCAGCTATGCCGGGACAGGAGGTTACGAGCAGTACTTC
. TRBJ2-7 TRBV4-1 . CASSQNLAESSYEQYF TGCGCCAGCAGCCAGAATTTAGCGGAAAGCTCCTACGAGCAGTACTTC
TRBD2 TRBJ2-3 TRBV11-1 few CASSPLFLADTDTQYF TGTGCCAGCAGCCCATTGTTCCTAGCGGACACAGATACGCAGTATTTT
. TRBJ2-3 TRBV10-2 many CASSEAFRDTQYF TGCGCCAGCAGTGAGGCTTTCAGGGATACGCAGTATTTT
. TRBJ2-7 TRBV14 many CASSMVAGPYEQYF TGTGCCAGCAGCATGGTCGCAGGACCCTACGAGCAGTACTTC
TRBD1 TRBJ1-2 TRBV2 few CASSATGTGLYGYTF TGTGCCAGCAGTGCCACCGGGACAGGGCTCTATGGCTACACCTTC
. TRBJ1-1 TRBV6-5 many CASRGRTEAFF TGTGCCAGCCGAGGACGAACTGAAGCTTTCTTT
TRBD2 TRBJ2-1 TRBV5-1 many CASSWLQAGRDNEQFF TGCGCCAGCAGCTGGCTACAAGCGGGACGAGACAATGAGCAGTTCTTC
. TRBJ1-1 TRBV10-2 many CASNTQGPVTEAFF TGCGCCAGCAATACACAGGGCCCCGTAACTGAAGCTTTCTTT
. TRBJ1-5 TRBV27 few CASSFRGDQPQHF TGTGCCAGCAGTTTTAGGGGAGACCAGCCCCAGCATTTT
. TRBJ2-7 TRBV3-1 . CASSQDSGYEQYF TGTGCCAGCAGCCAAGATTCGGGCTACGAGCAGTACTTC
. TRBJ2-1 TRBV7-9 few CASSLDYNEQFF TGTGCCAGCAGCTTAGACTACAATGAGCAGTTCTTC
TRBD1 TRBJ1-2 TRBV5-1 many CASSSGQEGSYTF TGCGCCAGCAGCTCGGGACAGGAGGGGTCCTACACCTTC
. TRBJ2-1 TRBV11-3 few CASSAHNEQFF TGTGCCAGCAGCGCACACAATGAGCAGTTCTTC
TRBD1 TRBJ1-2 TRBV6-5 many CASSNYSPGTGLRGYTF TGTGCCAGCAGTAATTACAGTCCTGGGACAGGGCTTCGTGGCTACACCTTC
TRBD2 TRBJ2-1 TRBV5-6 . CASSGGLAANNEQFF TGTGCCAGCAGCGGGGGACTAGCAGCCAACAATGAGCAGTTCTTC
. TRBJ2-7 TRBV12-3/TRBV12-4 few CASSRTDEQYF TGTGCCAGCAGTAGAACGGACGAGCAGTACTTC
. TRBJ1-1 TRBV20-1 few CSGGPSGEAFF TGCAGTGGGGGCCCTAGCGGTGAAGCTTTCTTT
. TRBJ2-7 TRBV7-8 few CASSLKLLSYEQYF TGTGCCAGCAGCTTGAAGTTACTCTCCTACGAGCAGTACTTC
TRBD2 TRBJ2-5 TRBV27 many CASSLLAGGRETQYF TGTGCCAGCAGTTTGCTAGCGGGGGGGCGAGAGACCCAGTACTTC
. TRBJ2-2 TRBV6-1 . CASSEGPNTGELFF TGTGCCAGCAGTGAGGGACCGAACACCGGGGAGCTGTTTTTT
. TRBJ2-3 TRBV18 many CASSPEIHTDTQYF TGTGCCAGCTCACCAGAGATCCACACAGATACGCAGTATTTT
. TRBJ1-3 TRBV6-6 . CASTYSSGNTIYF TGTGCCAGCACTTATAGCTCTGGAAACACCATATATTTT
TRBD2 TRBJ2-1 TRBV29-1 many CSVGGLAGWGSYNEQFF TGCAGCGTTGGGGGACTAGCGGGGTGGGGCTCCTACAATGAGCAGTTCTTC
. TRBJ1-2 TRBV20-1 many CSAKAGANYGYTF TGCAGTGCTAAAGCAGGCGCTAACTATGGCTACACCTTC
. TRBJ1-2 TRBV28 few CATTRRATNYGYTF TGTGCCACCACTCGCAGGGCCACGAACTATGGCTACACCTTC